One and the same sample provided the 9 T cell receptor beta chains below, sequenced in a study of control samples from healthy donors and cancer patients. TCRdb's table, derived via immunoSEQ multiplex PCR, lists solely in-frame clones and lacks some. The table shows around 19,000 clones, with around 84% occurring only once. The specimen was PBMCs. The source is an older woman with lung cancer.

This clone was counted a few times. The genes are TRBV6-2 or TRBV6-3 and TRBJ2-5, with D possibly being TRBD1 (6 bases). Looked up from germline, CDR1 is MNHEY and CDR2 is SVGEGT. This CDR3 region has 13 residues. Trimming cost V 4 bases and J 2 bases, with 8 bases left between them. The CDR3 nucleotides are TGTGCCAGCAGTTCTGGACAGCAAGAGACCCAGTACTTC. This gives the protein CASSSGQQETQYF.

The chain is built from TRBV5-6 and TRBJ1-1; maybe TRBD1 (5 bases). Germline values: CDR1 SGHDT, CDR2 YYEEEE. Trimming pared 4 bases from V and 1 base from J, leaving 8 bases between. The CDR3 consists of 13 residues. The CDR3 nucleotides read TGTGCCAGCAGCGTAGACAGGAACACTGAAGCTTTCTTT. Translated: CASSVDRNTEAFF.

The chain employs TRBV24-1 and TRBJ2-1; TRBD2 agrees at 10 bases. Trimming removed 3 bases from V and 1 base from J; junction bases left unmatched: 5. Germline values: CDR1 KGHDR, CDR2 SFDVKD. The CDR3 extends over 17 amino acids. CDR3 DNA sequence: TGTGCCACCAGTGATGCCTCTAGCGGGAGTTCCTACAATGAGCAGTTCTTC. This gives the protein CATSDASSGSSYNEQFF.

This clone was counted only a few times. This chain connects TRBV5-1 to TRBJ1-1; D is unresolved. Germline CDR1 is SGHRS and CDR2 is YFSETQ. V lost 4 bases to trimming and J lost 6 bases, with 16 bases between them. This CDR3 has 14 residues. The CDR3 reads CASSLQGTGPEAFF. Written as DNA, the CDR3 is TGCGCCAGCAGCCTGCAAGGTACTGGACCTGAAGCTTTCTTT.

The chain links TRBV6-5 to TRBJ1-2; D possibly corresponds to TRBD1 (6 bases). Germline lookup yields CDR1 MNHEY and CDR2 SVGAGI. V lost 5 bases, J lost 6 bases, and 13 bases lay in between. The CDR3 is 13 residues long. The CDR3 reads CASSPQGWDGYTF. The CDR3 bases are TGTGCCAGCAGTCCACAGGGATGGGATGGCTACACCTTC.

The V call is TRBV6-2 or TRBV6-3, the J call TRBJ2-7; 8 nucleotides match TRBD2. V shed 5 bases and J 0 bases; nucleotides not matched to a gene: 3. Germline V gene sequence: CDR1 MNHEY, CDR2 SVGEGT. This CDR3 contains 14 residues. Here the CDR3 DNA reads TGTGCCAGCAGTCGGACTAGCCCCTCCTACGAGCAGTACTTC. Amino acid sequence: CASSRTSPSYEQYF.

This chain links TRBV7-6 with TRBJ2-5; 11 bases agree with TRBD2. Trimming took 2 bases from V and 5 from J; bases not matched to a gene: 13. The CDR3 contains 18 residues. Germline V gene data show CDR1 as SGHVS and CDR2 as FNYEAQ. In DNA, the CDR3 is TGTGCCAGCAGCTTAATATCGGTCCTAGCGGGAGGCGGCGAGACCCAGTACTTC. It yields the protein CASSLISVLAGGGETQYF.

The rearrangement links TRBV5-1 to TRBJ2-1; D unresolved. The CDR3 loop spans 11 amino acids. CDR1 SGHRS and CDR2 YFSETQ come from the germline V gene. Trimming took off 0 bases at V and 8 bases at J, with 3 bases between the two ends. The CDR3 DNA follows: TGCGCCAGCAGCTTGGAATATGAGCAGTTCTTC. Protein sequence: CASSLEYEQFF.

V and J are TRBV18 and TRBJ1-5; a weak D match, TRBD1 (5 bases). Per germline, CDR1 KGHSH and CDR2 LQKENI. The CDR3 contains 15 residues. V was pared by 3 bases and J by 0 bases, with 9 bases between. The CDR3 protein is CASSPDIYSNQPQHF. Here the CDR3 DNA reads TGTGCCAGCTCACCGGACATCTATAGCAATCAGCCCCAGCATTTT.